These T cell receptor beta chains were read from a single sample in a study of spatial heterogeneity in lung cancer. A single record per CDR3 protein comes from TCRdb applying MiXCR to the 5' RACE reads. The repertoire holds more than 12,000 distinct CDR3 sequences, 10% to 11% seen once, with around 34% in the top ten. This sample comprised PBMCs, obtained at surgery. The receptors come from a female donor with early-stage non-small cell lung cancer. The CDR3 runs from the conserved cysteine through the conserved F or W. D genes are given only for firm matches. Clone size is stated in some rows and not others, as once, few, many or a class when expanded.

>.|TRBJ2-5|TRBV10-2|many
CASSAQETQYF
TGCGCCAGCAGTGCCCAAGAGACCCAGTACTTC
>TRBD1|TRBJ2-1|TRBV29-1|many
CSVSGQVFRNEQFF
TGCAGCGTTTCCGGACAGGTCTTTCGTAATGAGCAGTTCTTC
>TRBD1|TRBJ1-6|TRBV20-1|many
CSAIRQGNSPLHF
TGCAGTGCTATACGACAGGGGAATTCACCCCTCCACTTT
>.|TRBJ1-1|TRBV18|few
CASSPGAGANTEAFF
TGTGCCAGCTCACCAGGAGCAGGGGCGAACACTGAAGCTTTCTTT
>TRBD1|TRBJ1-6|TRBV28|many
CASSPIGQGDNSPLHF
TGTGCCAGCAGTCCAATCGGACAGGGGGATAATTCACCCCTCCACTTT
>TRBD1|TRBJ1-2|TRBV30|many
CACPPTGGTVKDYGYTF
TGTGCCTGCCCCCCGACAGGGGGAACAGTAAAGGACTATGGCTACACCTTC
>TRBD2|TRBJ2-1|TRBV10-3|many
CAISAGGSYNEQFF
TGTGCCATCAGTGCGGGGGGCTCCTACAATGAGCAGTTCTTC
>.|TRBJ1-4|TRBV3-1|many
CASSHDLVAGELFF
TGTGCCAGCAGCCACGACCTCGTCGCAGGGGAACTGTTTTTT
>.|TRBJ1-6|TRBV6-5|few
CASSAGQQYNSPLHF
TGTGCCAGCAGTGCAGGACAGCAGTATAATTCACCCCTCCACTTT
>TRBD2|TRBJ2-3|TRBV20-1|many
CSASPTSRKTDTQYF
TGCAGTGCTAGCCCGACTAGCCGGAAAACAGATACGCAGTATTTT
>.|TRBJ2-7|TRBV9|many
CASSVGIMGVEGEQYF
TGTGCCAGCAGCGTAGGAATTATGGGGGTAGAAGGGGAGCAGTACTTC
>.|TRBJ1-6|TRBV28|many
CASSFAGRNSPLHF
TGTGCCAGCAGTTTCGCGGGGCGGAATTCACCCCTCCACTTT
>.|TRBJ1-1|TRBV6-6|many
CASLLGDRQGTEAFF
TGTGCCAGCCTGCTAGGGGACCGTCAAGGGACTGAAGCTTTCTTT
>TRBD1|TRBJ1-4|TRBV6-6|medium-sized
CASRGGQGSVEKLFF
TGTGCCAGCAGAGGAGGACAGGGTTCCGTCGAAAAACTGTTTTTT
>.|TRBJ2-3|TRBV29-1|.
CSAQGFTDTQYF
TGCAGCGCTCAGGGATTCACAGATACGCAGTATTTT
>TRBD1|TRBJ1-3|TRBV12-3/TRBV12-4|many
CASSFPVTGRDGNTIYF
TGTGCCAGCAGTTTTCCAGTGACAGGGAGGGACGGAAACACCATATATTTT
>.|TRBJ1-6|TRBV2|.
CASRPYGDSPLHF
TGTGCCAGCAGACCCTATGGTGACTCACCCCTCCACTTT
>TRBD1|TRBJ2-3|TRBV7-8|medium-sized
CASSQGQGDTQYF
TGTGCCAGCAGCCAGGGACAGGGCGATACGCAGTATTTT
>TRBD1|TRBJ1-3|TRBV4-1|medium-sized
CASSQDGTAGNTIYF
TGCGCCAGCAGCCAAGACGGGACAGCAGGAAACACCATATATTTT
>.|TRBJ2-3|TRBV4-2|many
CASSQEGAPRTDTQYF
TGTGCCAGCAGCCAAGAGGGGGCCCCCCGCACAGATACGCAGTATTTT
>.|TRBJ2-2|TRBV3-1|many
CASSRGGRHTGELFF
TGTGCCAGCAGCCGCGGGGGCCGCCACACCGGGGAGCTGTTTTTT
>.|TRBJ1-4|TRBV6-4|.
CAIKLTGSNEKLFF
TGTGCCATCAAGTTAACCGGGAGTAATGAAAAACTGTTTTTT
>.|TRBJ1-5|TRBV3-1|.
CASSQEVTGRQPQHF
TGTGCCAGCAGCCAAGAAGTGACAGGTCGGCAGCCCCAGCATTTT